This T cell receptor beta chain was found in a study of blood T cell repertoires in COVID-19. Authors' data handling: Amplified reference gene primers provided the basis for estimating nucleated cell counts. Sequencing was performed with immunoSEQ multiplex PCR; in TCRdb, only in-frame clones are kept and a portion is missing. From that table come the V and J calls and clone size; the DNA was used to work out D and trimming. The sample carries some 80,000 clones, 75% to 90% recorded once. Germline V gene lookup returns CDR1 LNHDA and CDR2 SQIVND (reference sequence). The CDR3 contains 15 residues. The V segment lost 4 bases and the J segment 4 bases; nucleotides outside the gene matches: 9.

What was sequenced was peripheral blood. The chain is built from TRBV19 and TRBJ2-7; TRBD1 matches 8 bases. This TCR came from a human donor in a cohort sampled during active COVID-19. The CDR3: CASSTRTGSVYEQYF. Here the CDR3 DNA reads TGTGCCAGTAGTACCAGGACAGGGAGCGTTTACGAGCAGTACTTC.